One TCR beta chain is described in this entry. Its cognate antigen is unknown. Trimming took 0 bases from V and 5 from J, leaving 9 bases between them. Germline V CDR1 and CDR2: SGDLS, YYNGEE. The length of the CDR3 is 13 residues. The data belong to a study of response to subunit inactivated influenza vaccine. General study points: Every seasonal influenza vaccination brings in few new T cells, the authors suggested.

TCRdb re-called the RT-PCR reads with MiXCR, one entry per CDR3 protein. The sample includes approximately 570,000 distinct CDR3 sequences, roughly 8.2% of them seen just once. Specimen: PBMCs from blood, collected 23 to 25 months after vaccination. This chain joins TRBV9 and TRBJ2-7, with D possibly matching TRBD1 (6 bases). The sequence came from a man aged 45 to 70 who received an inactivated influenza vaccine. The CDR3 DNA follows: TGTGCCAGCAGCGTAGAACAGGGCCACGAGCAGTACTTC. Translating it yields CASSVEQGHEQYF.